What follows are 23 T cell receptor beta chains derived from one specimen sequenced in a study of cytomegalovirus exposure and HLA in healthy donors. 13 Jbeta primers and 60 Vbeta primers were used for the PCR. Data came from immunoSEQ multiplex PCR; TCRdb stores just in-frame clones and leaves some out. The data hold about 200,000 clones, with 80% to 90% observed a single time. Sequencing input: PBMCs. The source is a man younger than 45 in good health and CMV-seronegative.

The chain couples TRBV7-9 to TRBJ1-2; 8 bases align to TRBD1. Germline assignment: CDR1 SEHNR and CDR2 FQNEAQ (reference sequence). V dropped 6 bases and J dropped 7; count of bases not matched to a gene: 7. CDR3 length: 13 amino acids. The chain's CDR3 is CASRSGTGPGYTF. The CDR3 bases are TGTGCCAGCAGATCCGGGACAGGACCTGGCTACACCTTC.

This clone showed up just a few times. The chain joins TRBV7-3 to TRBJ1-4, with 10 nucleotides matching TRBD1. The ends lost 5 bases at V and 5 bases at J; junction bases unmatched: 8. The germline CDR1 and CDR2 sequences are SGHTA and FQGTGA. The CDR3 has 16 residues. The chain's CDR3 is CASSPLGTGVNEKLFF. CDR3 coding DNA: TGTGCCAGCAGCCCCCTCGGGACAGGGGTAAATGAAAAACTGTTTTTT.

The chain recombines TRBV19 with TRBJ2-2; 8 positions match TRBD1. The CDR3 covers 17 residues. CDR1 is LNHDA and CDR2 is SQIVND in the germline V gene (reference sequence). Germline trimming cut 4 bases from V and 3 bases from J; bases unmatched to any gene: 10. This CDR3 is CASSKLTGTGYTGELFF. The CDR3 bases are TGTGCCAGTAGTAAACTGACCGGGACAGGTTACACCGGGGAGCTGTTTTTT.

The chain combines TRBV5-1 with TRBJ1-4; possibly TRBD1 for D (6 bases). Germline V lookup: CDR1 SGHRS, CDR2 YFSETQ. Trimming cost V 4 bases and J 3 bases, with 13 bases left between them. The CDR3 consists of 15 residues. The CDR3 region is CASSLPGQANEKLFF. In DNA form, the CDR3 reads TGCGCCAGCAGCCTACCGGGACAAGCTAATGAAAAACTGTTTTTT.

The rearrangement joins TRBV6-1 to TRBJ2-5; D call uncertain. The J call is uncertain, as TRBJ2-7 better fits the DNA end. CDR3 size: 13 residues. Germline V CDR1 and CDR2: MNHNS, SASEGT. CDR3 bases: TGTGCCAGCAGTGACCAGGCGTCCTACGAGCAGTACTTC. As protein: CASSDQASYEQYF.

V usage is TRBV7-6 and J usage is TRBJ2-3; 8 nucleotides match TRBD2. The CDR3 spans 16 residues. The germline CDR1 and CDR2 sequences are SGHVS and FNYEAQ. Unmatched junction bases numbered 4, after V lost 2 bases and J lost 0 bases. The CDR3 bases are TGTGCCAGCAGCTTATATGCTAGCGGGAGCACAGATACGCAGTATTTT. It is translated as CASSLYASGSTDTQYF.

The chain couples TRBV7-2 to TRBJ2-5; D is possibly TRBD1 (6 bases). This CDR3 has 14 residues. The germline V and J ends were trimmed by 5 bases and 1 base, with 11 bases remaining between them. The germline gives CDR1 SGHTA, CDR2 FQGNSA. The CDR3 spells CASSRTVFQETQYF. CDR3 DNA: TGTGCCAGCAGCCGGACAGTATTCCAAGAGACCCAGTACTTC.

This clone was counted once. This chain uses TRBV6-6 with TRBJ1-1, with unresolved D. Germline V gene lookup returns CDR1 MNHNY and CDR2 SVGAGI (reference sequence). CDR3 length: 13 residues. With 6 bases removed from V and 5 bases from J, the gap between germline ends came to 13 bases. The CDR3 DNA reads TGTGCCAGCAGAGCCCTGGTGAGGACTGAAGCTTTCTTT. Translated: CASRALVRTEAFF.

The table lists this clone with a few counts. The chain couples TRBV7-6 to TRBJ2-3; D is perhaps TRBD1 (6 bases). Per germline, CDR1 SGHVS and CDR2 FNYEAQ. The CDR3 runs to 15 residues. V lost 5 bases, J lost 3 bases, and 15 bases lay in between. CDR3 DNA: TGTGCCAGCAGCCAAGGGACGGGACAAACAGATACGCAGTATTTT. This translates into CASSQGTGQTDTQYF.

CDR3 residues: CASSPGVAGYGSETQYF. The CDR3 DNA reads TGTGCCAGCAGCCCTGGAGTAGCGGGGTATGGGTCAGAGACCCAGTACTTC. This chain links TRBV9 with TRBJ2-5, with 8 bases lining up with TRBD2. This CDR3 has 17 residues. The J segment lost 4 bases and the V segment lost 4 bases, leaving 15 bases of the junction unmatched. The germline CDR1 and CDR2 sequences are SGDLS and YYNGEE.

The rearrangement uses TRBV27 and TRBJ1-4, with D possibly matching TRBD1 (5 bases). The CDR3 totals 15 residues. Germline V gene sequence: CDR1 MNHEY, CDR2 SMNVEV (reference sequence). Trimming shortened V by 5 bases and J by 3 bases, and 13 bases separated the two germline ends. The CDR3 DNA reads TGTGCCAGCAGTGGAGCGGGGGTAGCTAATGAAAAACTGTTTTTT. Protein product: CASSGAGVANEKLFF.

The chain links TRBV6-6 to TRBJ2-3, with a possible D match to TRBD1 (5 bases). The germline V gene encodes CDR1 MNHNY and CDR2 SVGAGI (reference sequence). V dropped 0 bases and J dropped 6 bases, with 13 bases sitting between them. The CDR3 length is 15 residues. CDR3 coding DNA: TGTGCCAGCAGTTACTCGGGGCTCCTTAGGGATACGCAGTATTTT. Amino acids: CASSYSGLLRDTQYF.

The chain recombines TRBV15 with TRBJ2-7; D may be TRBD1 (6 bases). CDR1 LNHNV and CDR2 YYDKDF come from the germline V gene (reference sequence). Trimming removed 4 bases at V and 3 bases at J, with 10 bases between. CDR3 length equals 13 residues. DNA of the CDR3: TGTGCCACCAGCACTCAGGGGTACTACGAGCAGTACTTC. This codes for CATSTQGYYEQYF.

The rearrangement uses TRBV28 and TRBJ2-1, with 7 bases matching TRBD1. The CDR3 totals 16 residues. J gave up 12 bases and V 6 bases, and 20 bases lay outside the gene matches. CDR1 and CDR2 from the germline V gene are MDHEN and SYDVKM. CDR3 coding DNA: TGTGCCAGCAGCAACCCCCAGACAGGGAAGGTCAGACTGCAGTTCTTC. This codes for CASSNPQTGKVRLQFF. Drawing the rest from reference TRBV28 and TRBJ2-1, the complete variable domain is DVKVTQSSRYLVKRTGEKVFLECVQDMDHENMFWYRQDPGLGLRLIYFSYDVKMKEKGDIPEGYSVSREKKERFSLILESASTNQTSMYLCASSNPQTGKVRLQFFGPGTRLTVL.

The chain links TRBV9 to TRBJ1-5; D remains unclear. This CDR3 comprises 16 residues. CDR1 is SGDLS, CDR2 YYNGEE, per germline. V was clipped by 0 bases and J by 6 bases, with 16 bases between them. The CDR3 region is CASSVVGEKVAQPQHF. The CDR3 region has the DNA TGTGCCAGCAGCGTAGTCGGGGAGAAGGTGGCTCAGCCCCAGCATTTT.

The V gene is TRBV11-2, the J gene TRBJ2-7; D is possibly TRBD1 (5 bases). This CDR3 contains 17 residues. Germline assignment: CDR1 SGHAT and CDR2 FQNNGV. The V end lost 2 bases, the J end lost 2 bases, and 19 bases lay between the germline ends. The CDR3 nucleotides are TGTGCCAGCAGCTTATCTCCAGGGTTCAGTCCGACCTACGAGCAGTACTTC. Its protein product is CASSLSPGFSPTYEQYF.

This chain uses TRBV5-1 with TRBJ2-7, with 7 nucleotides matching TRBD1. V shed 3 bases, J shed 3 bases, and the junction held 9 bases outside the gene matches. This CDR3 comprises 15 residues. Germline V lookup: CDR1 SGHRS, CDR2 YFSETQ. Written as DNA, the CDR3 is TGCGCCAGCAGCTCTTACGACAGGGTGGGCTACGAGCAGTACTTC. Residues: CASSSYDRVGYEQYF.

This chain links TRBV7-8 with TRBJ1-5, with D hard to call. Trimming pared 1 base from V and 6 bases from J, leaving 7 bases between. Germline CDR1 reads SGHVS; CDR2 reads FQNEAQ. The CDR3 is 13 residues long. The CDR3 coding sequence is TGTGCCAGCAGCTTAGGGGGAGCTCAGCCCCAGCATTTT. Translating it yields CASSLGGAQPQHF.

The chain has TRBV27 and TRBJ2-3; 8 nucleotides line up with TRBD2. This CDR3 is built from 15 residues. The V gene end was trimmed by 3 bases and the J gene end by 5 bases; junction bases not matched to a gene: 7. Looked up from germline, CDR1 is MNHEY and CDR2 is SMNVEV (reference sequence). CDR3 coding DNA: TGTGCCAGCAGTTTTCGGGGGGGGGCCTTAGATACGCAGTATTTT. Translation: CASSFRGGALDTQYF.

This sequence joins TRBV27 and TRBJ1-6; D gene uncertain. Germline loops: CDR1 MNHEY, CDR2 SMNVEV (reference sequence). The CDR3 contains 17 residues. Trimming removed 5 bases at V and 2 bases at J, with 16 bases between. CDR3 in DNA: TGTGCCAGCAGTCCTAGGGAGGGAAGGGCCTATAATTCACCCCTCCACTTT. Its protein is CASSPREGRAYNSPLHF.

This clone has a single count. The sample has other DNA sequences that encode this CDR3 too. This chain connects TRBV29-1 to TRBJ1-1; D remains unclear. The germline V gene encodes CDR1 SQVTM and CDR2 ANQGSEA. This CDR3 spans 13 amino acids. V shed 3 bases and J shed 7 bases, with 15 bases lying between them. CDR3 residues: CSVEQRRLNEAFF. In DNA form, the CDR3 reads TGCAGCGTTGAGCAGAGACGACTGAATGAAGCTTTCTTT.

This clone was detected a few times. The chain links TRBV7-2 to TRBJ1-6, with 9 bases fitting TRBD1. CDR3 size: 16 residues. V trimming: 5 bases; J trimming: 5 bases; junction bases outside the gene matches: 7. Germline lookup yields CDR1 SGHTA and CDR2 FQGNSA. This CDR3 reads CASSVTTGGNNSPLHF. The CDR3, as DNA: TGTGCCAGCAGCGTAACGACAGGGGGAAATAATTCACCCCTCCACTTT.

For this clone: This sample also contains other DNA sequences that code for the same CDR3. This sequence joins TRBV5-1 and TRBJ2-2; tentative D call: TRBD1 (6 bases). CDR1 is SGHRS, CDR2 YFSETQ, per germline. CDR3 size: 14 residues. V was shortened by 2 bases and J by 4 bases, with 9 bases between the two germline ends. CDR3 nucleotide sequence: TGCGCCAGCAGCTTTCTAGGGGGCACCGGGGAGCTGTTTTTT. It codes for CASSFLGGTGELFF.